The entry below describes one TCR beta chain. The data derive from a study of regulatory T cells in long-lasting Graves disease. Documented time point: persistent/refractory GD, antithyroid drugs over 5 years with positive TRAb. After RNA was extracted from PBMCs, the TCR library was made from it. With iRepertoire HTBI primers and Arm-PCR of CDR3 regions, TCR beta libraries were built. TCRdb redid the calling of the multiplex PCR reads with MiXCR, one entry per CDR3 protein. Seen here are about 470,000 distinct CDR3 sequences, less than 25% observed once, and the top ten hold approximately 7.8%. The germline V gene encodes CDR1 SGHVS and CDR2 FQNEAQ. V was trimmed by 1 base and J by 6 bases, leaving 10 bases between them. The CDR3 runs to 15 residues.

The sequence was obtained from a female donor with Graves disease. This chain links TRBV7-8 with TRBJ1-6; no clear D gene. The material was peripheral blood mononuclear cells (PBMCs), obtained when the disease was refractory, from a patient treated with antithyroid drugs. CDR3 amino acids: CASSLGEGPNSPLHF. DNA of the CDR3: TGTGCCAGCAGCTTAGGTGAAGGGCCTAATTCACCCCTCCACTTT.